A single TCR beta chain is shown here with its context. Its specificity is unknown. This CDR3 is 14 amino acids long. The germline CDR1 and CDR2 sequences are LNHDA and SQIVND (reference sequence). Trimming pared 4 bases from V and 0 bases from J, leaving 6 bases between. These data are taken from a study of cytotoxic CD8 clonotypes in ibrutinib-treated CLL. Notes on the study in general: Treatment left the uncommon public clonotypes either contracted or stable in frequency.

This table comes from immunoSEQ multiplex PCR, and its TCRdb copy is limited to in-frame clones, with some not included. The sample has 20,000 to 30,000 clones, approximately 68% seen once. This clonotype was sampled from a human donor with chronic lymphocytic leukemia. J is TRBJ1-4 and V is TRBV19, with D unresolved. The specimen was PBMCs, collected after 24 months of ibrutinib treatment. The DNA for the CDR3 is TGTGCCAGTAGTAGAACTACAACTAATGAAAAACTGTTTTTT. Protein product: CASSRTTTNEKLFF.